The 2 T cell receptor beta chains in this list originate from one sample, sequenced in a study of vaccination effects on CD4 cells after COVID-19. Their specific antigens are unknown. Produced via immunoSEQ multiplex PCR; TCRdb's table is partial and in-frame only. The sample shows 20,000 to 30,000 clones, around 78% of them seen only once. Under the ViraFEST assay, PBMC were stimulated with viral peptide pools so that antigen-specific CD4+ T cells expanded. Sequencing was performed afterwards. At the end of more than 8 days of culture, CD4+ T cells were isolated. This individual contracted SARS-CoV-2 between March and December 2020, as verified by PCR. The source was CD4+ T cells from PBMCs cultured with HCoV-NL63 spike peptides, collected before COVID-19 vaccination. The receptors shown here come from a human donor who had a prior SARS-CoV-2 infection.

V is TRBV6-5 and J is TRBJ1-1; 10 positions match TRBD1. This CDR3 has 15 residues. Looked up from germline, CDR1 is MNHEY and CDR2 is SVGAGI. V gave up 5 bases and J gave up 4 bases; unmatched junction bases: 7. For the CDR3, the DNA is TGTGCCAGCAGTCAGACAGGGGGCGGTAGCACTGAAGCTTTCTTT. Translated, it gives CASSQTGGGSTEAFF.

The CDR3 region is CASSLGGPRVVGEQFF. CDR3 DNA: TGTGCCAGCAGCTTGGGGGGACCACGCGTAGTCGGTGAGCAGTTCTTC. The J gene is TRBJ2-1, the V gene TRBV7-8; a weak D match, TRBD2 (6 bases). Germline CDR1 and CDR2: SGHVS and FQNEAQ. Trimming stripped 3 bases from V and 9 bases from J, with 21 bases between. This CDR3 comprises 16 residues. Full variable domain (missing parts from reference TRBV7-8 and TRBJ2-1): GAGVSQSPRYKVAKRGQDVALRCDPISGHVSLFWYQQALGQGPEFLTYFQNEAQLDKSGLPSDRFFAERPEGSVSTLKIQRTQQEDSAVYLCASSLGGPRVVGEQFFGPGTRLTVL.